Below, 5 T cell receptor beta chains from the same sample are listed, as sequenced in a study of CD4 T cells in relation to SARS-CoV-2 and coronaviruses. CD4+ T cells from unexposed donors were obtained before the COVID-19 pandemic (2011-2018). Using immunoSEQ multiplex PCR, the repertoire was profiled, and TCRdb retains in-frame clones only, with some absent. Here the sample spans more than 55,000 clones, just over 85% being singletons. The sample consisted of memory CD4+ T cells from PBMCs. The receptors here all came from a human donor in good health.

The V call is TRBV14, the J call TRBJ2-7, with 8 bases fitting TRBD1. The germline CDR1 and CDR2 sequences are SGHDN and FVKESK. Trimming cost V 5 bases and J 3 bases; bases outside gene matches: 9. The CDR3 has 15 residues. CDR3 sequence (DNA): TGTGCCAGCAGCACCCGGACAGGGATAAGCTACGAGCAGTACTTC. It yields the protein CASSTRTGISYEQYF.

The chain carries TRBV6-5 and TRBJ1-4; TRBD1 agrees at 7 bases. Germline V gene sequence: CDR1 MNHEY, CDR2 SVGAGI. This CDR3 is built from 14 residues. V was pared by 10 bases and J by 3 bases, with 8 bases of the junction left unmatched. This CDR3 reads CATSQGGSNEKLFF. The CDR3 DNA follows: TGTGCCACGTCTCAGGGGGGATCTAATGAAAAACTGTTTTTT.

V usage is TRBV10-3 and J usage is TRBJ2-7, with 7 bases matching TRBD1. The CDR3 runs 15 residues. Germline V gene data show CDR1 as ENHRY and CDR2 as SYGVKD. Trimming cost V 3 bases and J 4 bases; bases outside gene matches: 9. CDR3 amino acids: CAISDRDRVSYEQYF. Written as DNA, the CDR3 is TGTGCCATCAGTGACCGAGACAGGGTTTCTTACGAGCAGTACTTC.

This chain connects TRBV18 to TRBJ2-7; D is unresolved. Germline values: CDR1 KGHSH, CDR2 LQKENI. This CDR3 is 15 amino acids long. Trimming cost V 0 bases and J 2 bases, with 11 bases left between them. DNA of the CDR3: TGTGCCAGCTCACCACCGGGTAGACAAACCTACGAGCAGTACTTC. Encoded protein: CASSPPGRQTYEQYF.

The chain uses TRBV19 and TRBJ2-7; 16 bases map to TRBD2. This CDR3 has 16 amino acids. Germline V CDR1 and CDR2: LNHDA, SQIVND (reference sequence). With V trimmed by 4 bases and J by 2 bases, 2 bases remained unmatched. The CDR3 loop is CASSTGLAGGTYEQYF. The CDR3, as DNA: TGTGCCAGTAGTACGGGACTAGCGGGAGGGACCTACGAGCAGTACTTC.